A selection of T cell receptor beta chains follows, all from one sample in a study of beta chain features in type 1 diabetes. The repertoire was sequenced with immunoSEQ multiplex PCR; TCRdb's copy has only in-frame clones and lacks some. The profile shows 600,000 to 700,000 clones, roughly an eighth of them singletons. The sample consisted of naive CD4+ T cells from blood. These TCRs come from a man aged 25 to 45 with type 1 diabetes. The CDR3 runs from the conserved cysteine through the conserved F or W. Each record gives: J gene, V gene, clone size, D gene, CDR3 DNA, CDR3 protein. A D gene is named only where the DNA matches it firmly. Not every row has a clone size; where given, it reads once, few, many or a size class.

j_gene: TRBJ2-3
v_gene: TRBV7-2
abundance: NA
d_gene: NA
CDR3nt: TGTGCCAGCAGCCAATCCACCGCCGGGTATACGCAGTATTTT
CDR3aa: CASSQSTAGYTQYF

j_gene: TRBJ2-2
v_gene: TRBV30
abundance: NA
d_gene: NA
CDR3nt: TGTGCCTGGAAGGGCGGGGACCACACCGGGGAGCTGTTTTTT
CDR3aa: CAWKGGDHTGELFF

j_gene: TRBJ1-2
v_gene: TRBV4-2
abundance: few
d_gene: TRBD1
CDR3nt: TGTGCCAGCAGCCAAGGGGACAGCGGTAACAGCGTCAGTGGCTACACCTTC
CDR3aa: CASSQGDSGNSVSGYTF

j_gene: TRBJ2-5
v_gene: TRBV7-9
abundance: few
d_gene: NA
CDR3nt: TGTGCCGCGGGTTCGCAAGAGACCCAGTACTTC
CDR3aa: CAAGSQETQYF

j_gene: TRBJ1-2
v_gene: TRBV25-1
abundance: few
d_gene: NA
CDR3nt: TGTGCCAGCAGAGCCGGGACTTTGGACGGTGGCTACACCTTC
CDR3aa: CASRAGTLDGGYTF

j_gene: TRBJ1-4
v_gene: TRBV30
abundance: NA
d_gene: NA
CDR3nt: TGTGCCTGGGGCAGCATGGGGGCAGCGACTAATGAAAAACTGTTTTTT
CDR3aa: CAWGSMGAATNEKLFF

j_gene: TRBJ2-7
v_gene: TRBV13
abundance: few
d_gene: NA
CDR3nt: TGTGCCAGCAGTCGCCGGACACCTCTCTACGAGCAGTACTTC
CDR3aa: CASSRRTPLYEQYF

j_gene: TRBJ1-6
v_gene: TRBV6-6
abundance: NA
d_gene: TRBD1
CDR3nt: TGTGCCAGCAGACCGACAGGGCTTAACTATAATTCACCCCTCCACTTT
CDR3aa: CASRPTGLNYNSPLHF

j_gene: TRBJ1-5
v_gene: TRBV19
abundance: few
d_gene: NA
CDR3nt: TGTGCCAGTAGTTCCCGAGGGACATCTAGGAATCAGCCCCAGCATTTT
CDR3aa: CASSSRGTSRNQPQHF

j_gene: TRBJ2-2
v_gene: TRBV29-1
abundance: few
d_gene: NA
CDR3nt: TGCAGCGTTGAACTCCAGGGGAACACCGGGGAGCTGTTTTTT
CDR3aa: CSVELQGNTGELFF

j_gene: TRBJ2-1
v_gene: TRBV6-5
abundance: NA
d_gene: NA
CDR3nt: TGTGCCAGCAGTTACGAGTTCCAAAACAATGAGCAGTTCTTC
CDR3aa: CASSYEFQNNEQFF

j_gene: TRBJ1-5
v_gene: TRBV30
abundance: NA
d_gene: NA
CDR3nt: TGTGCCTGGCAGGAGAATAGCAATCAGCCCCAGCATTTT
CDR3aa: CAWQENSNQPQHF

j_gene: TRBJ1-2
v_gene: TRBV27
abundance: NA
d_gene: NA
CDR3nt: TGTGCCAGCAGTGATAGGGAGTGGGGCTATGGCTACACCTTC
CDR3aa: CASSDREWGYGYTF

j_gene: TRBJ2-1
v_gene: TRBV28
abundance: few
d_gene: NA
CDR3nt: TGTGCCAGCCTTCCGTCCGATAGGGGCAATGAGCAGTTCTTC
CDR3aa: CASLPSDRGNEQFF

j_gene: TRBJ1-4
v_gene: TRBV7-2
abundance: NA
d_gene: TRBD1
CDR3nt: TGTGCCAGCAGCTTAGCGCGACAGGGTTCTGAAAAACTGTTTTTT
CDR3aa: CASSLARQGSEKLFF

j_gene: TRBJ2-3
v_gene: TRBV7-9
abundance: few
d_gene: NA
CDR3nt: TGTGCCAGCAACCCGCTGAGGGAGGCAGATACGCAGTATTTT
CDR3aa: CASNPLREADTQYF

j_gene: TRBJ2-4
v_gene: TRBV4-3
abundance: NA
d_gene: NA
CDR3nt: TGCGCCAGCAGCCAAGATGGGGGATTAGCCAAAAACATTCAGTACTTC
CDR3aa: CASSQDGGLAKNIQYF

j_gene: TRBJ1-1
v_gene: TRBV4-3
abundance: NA
d_gene: NA
CDR3nt: TGCGCCAGCAGCCAGGTCGACGGTGGAACTGAAGCTTTCTTT
CDR3aa: CASSQVDGGTEAFF

j_gene: TRBJ2-7
v_gene: TRBV9
abundance: few
d_gene: NA
CDR3nt: TGTGCCAGCTCCGTGGGCACCAGGGGTTACGAGCAGTACTTC
CDR3aa: CASSVGTRGYEQYF

j_gene: TRBJ2-1
v_gene: TRBV5-6
abundance: NA
d_gene: NA
CDR3nt: TGTGCCAGCAGCCATCGGGACGGTACCCCCTACAATGAGCAGTTCTTC
CDR3aa: CASSHRDGTPYNEQFF

j_gene: TRBJ2-2
v_gene: TRBV4-2
abundance: NA
d_gene: NA
CDR3nt: TGTGCCAGCAGCCATTTGCAGAAGACCGGGGAGCTGTTTTTT
CDR3aa: CASSHLQKTGELFF

j_gene: TRBJ2-1
v_gene: TRBV7-2
abundance: NA
d_gene: NA
CDR3nt: TGTGCCAGCAGCCCAACCAGGAATGAGCAGTTCTTC
CDR3aa: CASSPTRNEQFF

j_gene: TRBJ1-1
v_gene: TRBV6-1
abundance: few
d_gene: TRBD1
CDR3nt: TGTGCCAGCAGTCCAGGGACAGGGGGTCCTGAAGCTTTCTTT
CDR3aa: CASSPGTGGPEAFF

j_gene: TRBJ1-5
v_gene: TRBV19
abundance: NA
d_gene: TRBD1
CDR3nt: TGTGCCAGTACGGGACAGGGGGCGGGAAGCAATCAGCCCCAGCATTTT
CDR3aa: CASTGQGAGSNQPQHF

j_gene: TRBJ1-1
v_gene: TRBV4-2
abundance: few
d_gene: TRBD1
CDR3nt: TGTGCCAGCAGCCACACCCCAGGGACAGAGATGAACACTGAAGCTTTCTTT
CDR3aa: CASSHTPGTEMNTEAFF

j_gene: TRBJ1-4
v_gene: TRBV14
abundance: NA
d_gene: NA
CDR3nt: TGTGCCAGCAGCCCCCAGGGGAGCGGAAAACTGTTTTTT
CDR3aa: CASSPQGSGKLFF

j_gene: TRBJ1-6
v_gene: TRBV27
abundance: NA
d_gene: NA
CDR3nt: TGTGCCAGCAGTTTATTTGCCCGGACGGGGAATTCACCCCTCCACTTT
CDR3aa: CASSLFARTGNSPLHF

j_gene: TRBJ2-5
v_gene: TRBV2
abundance: NA
d_gene: NA
CDR3nt: TGTGCCAGCAGATTAGAACAGGGAGAGACCCAGTACTTC
CDR3aa: CASRLEQGETQYF

j_gene: TRBJ2-7
v_gene: TRBV10-3
abundance: NA
d_gene: TRBD1
CDR3nt: TGTGCCATCAGTGAGGGGACAGGGACCTACGAGCAGTACTTC
CDR3aa: CAISEGTGTYEQYF

j_gene: TRBJ1-5
v_gene: TRBV7-2
abundance: NA
d_gene: NA
CDR3nt: TGTGCCAGCAGCTCATCTGGGGATCTTAGCAATCAGCCCCAGCATTTT
CDR3aa: CASSSSGDLSNQPQHF

j_gene: TRBJ2-6
v_gene: TRBV10-3
abundance: few
d_gene: NA
CDR3nt: TGTGCCATCAATCCGGGACGGTCCTCTGGGGCCAACGTCCTGACTTTC
CDR3aa: CAINPGRSSGANVLTF

j_gene: TRBJ1-6
v_gene: TRBV5-1
abundance: few
d_gene: TRBD1
CDR3nt: TGCGCCAGCAGCTACGACAGGGAGAATTCACCCCTCCACTTT
CDR3aa: CASSYDRENSPLHF

j_gene: TRBJ2-3
v_gene: TRBV9
abundance: few
d_gene: NA
CDR3nt: TGTGCCAGCAGCGTAGCCGGGATTCGCACAGATACGCAGTATTTT
CDR3aa: CASSVAGIRTDTQYF

j_gene: TRBJ1-2
v_gene: TRBV28
abundance: few
d_gene: NA
CDR3nt: TGTGCCAGCAGTTTAAGCTATGGCTACACCTTC
CDR3aa: CASSLSYGYTF

j_gene: TRBJ1-6
v_gene: TRBV6-1
abundance: NA
d_gene: TRBD1
CDR3nt: TGTGCCAGCAGTGACGACAGGGATTCACCCCTCCACTTT
CDR3aa: CASSDDRDSPLHF

j_gene: TRBJ2-2
v_gene: TRBV9
abundance: few
d_gene: NA
CDR3nt: TGTGCCAGCAGCCTTGCGCTCGGGGAGCTGTTTTTT
CDR3aa: CASSLALGELFF

j_gene: TRBJ2-3
v_gene: TRBV4-2
abundance: NA
d_gene: NA
CDR3nt: TGTGCCAGCAGCCAGGAGGCTCCAGATACGCAGTATTTT
CDR3aa: CASSQEAPDTQYF

j_gene: TRBJ1-2
v_gene: TRBV29-1
abundance: NA
d_gene: NA
CDR3nt: TGCAGCGCCGAGAGTGCCTATGGCTACACCTTC
CDR3aa: CSAESAYGYTF

j_gene: TRBJ1-4
v_gene: TRBV28
abundance: NA
d_gene: NA
CDR3nt: TGTGCCAGCAGTTTATGGGGTCAGGGGACTAATGAAAAACTGTTTTTT
CDR3aa: CASSLWGQGTNEKLFF

j_gene: TRBJ2-7
v_gene: TRBV18
abundance: few
d_gene: TRBD1
CDR3nt: TGTGCCAGCTCAACAAAGACCGGGACAGATTACGAGCAGTACTTC
CDR3aa: CASSTKTGTDYEQYF

j_gene: TRBJ1-5
v_gene: TRBV5-1
abundance: NA
d_gene: NA
CDR3nt: TGCGCCAGCAGCTTGAGAGAGAACCAGCCCCAGCATTTT
CDR3aa: CASSLRENQPQHF

j_gene: TRBJ2-1
v_gene: TRBV28
abundance: few
d_gene: TRBD1
CDR3nt: TGTGCCAGCAGTTTACAGGGACAGGGGTACAATGAGCAGTTCTTC
CDR3aa: CASSLQGQGYNEQFF

j_gene: TRBJ1-6
v_gene: TRBV7-9
abundance: NA
d_gene: NA
CDR3nt: TGTGCCAGCAGCTTGGACAGCCAGAATTCACCCCTCCACTTT
CDR3aa: CASSLDSQNSPLHF

j_gene: TRBJ2-3
v_gene: TRBV28
abundance: NA
d_gene: TRBD2
CDR3nt: TGTGCCAAGGTTCACAAGACTAGCGGGGCAGCTCGGACGCAGTATTTT
CDR3aa: CAKVHKTSGAARTQYF

j_gene: TRBJ1-4
v_gene: TRBV19
abundance: NA
d_gene: TRBD1
CDR3nt: TGTGCCAGTAGTAGGGGACAGTTTAATGAAAAACTGTTTTTT
CDR3aa: CASSRGQFNEKLFF

j_gene: TRBJ2-2
v_gene: TRBV10-2
abundance: NA
d_gene: NA
CDR3nt: TGCGCCAGCAGTGTGGAGGGGCCCCTTACCGGGGAGCTGTTTTTT
CDR3aa: CASSVEGPLTGELFF

j_gene: TRBJ1-5
v_gene: TRBV18
abundance: NA
d_gene: TRBD1
CDR3nt: TGTGCCAGCTCACCTCAACAGGGGGCGTTTGGGAATAGCAATCAGCCCCAGCATTTT
CDR3aa: CASSPQQGAFGNSNQPQHF

j_gene: TRBJ1-1
v_gene: TRBV2
abundance: few
d_gene: NA
CDR3nt: TGTGCCAGCAGTGAAGCGTTCGGGCAGGGCGATAATAAAGCTTTCTTT
CDR3aa: CASSEAFGQGDNKAFF

j_gene: TRBJ1-2
v_gene: TRBV19
abundance: NA
d_gene: TRBD1
CDR3nt: TGTGCCAGTAGTATGCAGGGGGCATACGGCTACACCTTC
CDR3aa: CASSMQGAYGYTF

j_gene: TRBJ1-2
v_gene: TRBV7-2
abundance: few
d_gene: TRBD1
CDR3nt: TGTGCCAGCAGCTTAGAGGGACAGGTCAACTATGGCTACACCTTC
CDR3aa: CASSLEGQVNYGYTF